Below, 25 T cell receptor beta chains from the same sample are listed, as sequenced in a study of cytomegalovirus exposure and HLA in healthy donors. The study ran its PCR with 60 Vbeta and 13 Jbeta primers. TCRdb's table, derived via immunoSEQ multiplex PCR, lists solely in-frame clones and lacks some. The data show some 140,000 clones, roughly three quarters seen once. The sequencing input was PBMCs. The receptors here all came from a man between 25 and 39 years old in good health and CMV-seropositive.

The chain couples TRBV11-2 to TRBJ1-5; possible D gene TRBD1, 5 bases. The length of the CDR3 is 14 residues. Germline values: CDR1 SGHAT, CDR2 FQNNGV. Deletions cut 3 bases from V and 7 bases from J, with 13 bases between. This CDR3 reads CASSLSGGGQPQHF. CDR3 DNA sequence: TGTGCCAGCAGCTTGTCGGGGGGTGGGCAGCCCCAGCATTTT.

The CDR3 is CASSYNGQPNTEAFF. The DNA of the CDR3 is TGTGCCAGCAGCTATAACGGACAGCCAAACACTGAAGCTTTCTTT. The genes are TRBV11-3 and TRBJ1-1; TRBD1 is a possible D gene (6 bases). The germline V gene encodes CDR1 SGHNT and CDR2 YENEEA. Trimming took 4 bases from V and 2 from J, leaving 14 bases between them. This CDR3 spans 15 amino acids.

V and J are TRBV6-5 and TRBJ2-5; 8 nucleotides match TRBD2. Germline CDR1 reads MNHEY; CDR2 reads SVGAGI. V lost 4 bases to trimming and J lost 2 bases; unmatched junction nucleotides: 3. This CDR3 is built from 14 residues. The CDR3 region is CASSFLAGQETQYF. CDR3 DNA: TGTGCCAGCAGTTTCTTAGCGGGGCAAGAGACCCAGTACTTC.

This clone was seen only once. V and J are TRBV18 and TRBJ2-7; 7 bases are a match to TRBD1. The junction had 7 bases not matched to a gene; V was cut back by 3 bases and J by 2 bases. CDR3 length equals 15 residues. The germline CDR1 and CDR2 sequences are KGHSH and LQKENI. This CDR3 reads CASSPTGKGAYEQYF. CDR3 DNA sequence: TGTGCCAGCTCACCGACAGGGAAAGGAGCCTACGAGCAGTACTTC.

This clone was detected a few times. The V call is TRBV5-1, the J call TRBJ1-1; D may be TRBD1 (5 bases). The CDR3 has 14 amino acids. Germline-derived CDR1 and CDR2 are SGHRS and YFSETQ. Deletions cut 1 base from V and 1 base from J, with 8 bases between. CDR3: CASSLSGRNTEAFF. The CDR3 DNA is TGCGCCAGCAGCTTGTCAGGGCGGAACACTGAAGCTTTCTTT.

Regarding this clone: At the DNA level, this CDR3 is encoded by other sequences in the same sample as well. V usage is TRBV4-1 and J usage is TRBJ1-5; D may be TRBD1 (6 bases). The V gene's germline CDR1 is MGHRA and CDR2 YSYEKL. V was cut by 3 bases and J by 1 base, with 10 bases left in between. CDR3 size: 15 residues. The DNA for the CDR3 is TGCGCCAGCAGCCACCTTACAGGGAGCAATCAGCCCCAGCATTTT. It is translated as CASSHLTGSNQPQHF.

The chain combines TRBV5-1 with TRBJ2-2; 9 nucleotides line up with TRBD2. Germline CDR1 is SGHRS and CDR2 is YFSETQ. Unmatched junction bases numbered 5, after V lost 0 bases and J lost 5 bases. This CDR3 spans 16 amino acids. CDR3: CASSLAGTSITGELFF. The CDR3 coding sequence is TGCGCCAGCAGCTTGGCCGGGACTAGCATAACCGGGGAGCTGTTTTTT.

The chain has TRBV7-8 and TRBJ2-1, with 11 bases identical to TRBD2. This CDR3 has 17 amino acids. J lost 0 bases, V lost 4 bases, and 5 bases had no gene match. Germline lookup yields CDR1 SGHVS and CDR2 FQNEAQ. This chain's CDR3 is CASSWGLAVSSYNEQFF. CDR3 sequence (DNA): TGTGCCAGCAGCTGGGGACTAGCGGTCAGCTCCTACAATGAGCAGTTCTTC. Full variable domain (missing parts from reference TRBV7-8 and TRBJ2-1): GAGVSQSPRYKVAKRGQDVALRCDPISGHVSLFWYQQALGQGPEFLTYFQNEAQLDKSGLPSDRFFAERPEGSVSTLKIQRTQQEDSAVYLCASSWGLAVSSYNEQFFGPGTRLTVL.

This clone was counted once. This rearrangement joins TRBV30 to TRBJ2-7, with D hard to call. The germline CDR1 and CDR2 sequences are GTSNPN and SVGIG (reference sequence). V lost 3 bases, J lost 0 bases, and 9 bases lay in between. The CDR3 spans 13 residues. CDR3 sequence reads: CAWRARSSYEQYF. For the CDR3, the DNA is TGTGCCTGGAGGGCCCGGAGCTCCTACGAGCAGTACTTC.

The chain combines TRBV10-3 with TRBJ1-2; possible D gene TRBD1, 6 bases. The V and J ends lost 10 bases and 4 bases respectively, with 19 bases between them. The length of the CDR3 is 14 residues. CDR1 ENHRY and CDR2 SYGVKD come from the germline V gene. CDR3 DNA: TGTGCCACGGCTAAGGGGGGGTCGAGCTATGGCTACACCTTC. Translation: CATAKGGSSYGYTF.

The V gene is TRBV15, the J gene TRBJ2-7, with 7 positions matching TRBD1. The CDR3 has 13 residues. Trimming took 5 bases from V and 2 from J; bases not matched to a gene: 3. Germline V gene sequence: CDR1 LNHNV, CDR2 YYDKDF (reference sequence). For the CDR3, the DNA is TGTGCCACCAGCCGGGACAGCCCCTACGAGCAGTACTTC. Encoded protein: CATSRDSPYEQYF.

The chain couples TRBV15 to TRBJ1-3; 10 bases fit TRBD1. From germline, CDR1 is LNHNV and CDR2 YYDKDF (reference sequence). This CDR3 region has 16 residues. V lost 5 bases, J lost 1 base, and 5 bases stayed unmatched. The CDR3 bases are TGTGCCACCAGCTGGGGGGGACAGGGGTCTGGAAACACCATATATTTT. Protein sequence: CATSWGGQGSGNTIYF.

This clone was detected a few times. V gene TRBV6-1 combines with J gene TRBJ2-1; 7 bases agree with TRBD1. The CDR3 contains 15 residues. V shed 2 bases, J shed 6 bases, and the junction held 7 bases outside the gene matches. Germline V gene data show CDR1 as MNHNS and CDR2 as SASEGT. The CDR3: CASSENRDRVNEQFF. The CDR3 bases are TGTGCCAGCAGTGAAAATCGGGACAGAGTCAATGAGCAGTTCTTC.

This chain joins TRBV5-1 and TRBJ1-1; 9 nucleotides align to TRBD1. V shed 3 bases and J 3 bases; nucleotides not matched to a gene: 0. Germline V gene lookup returns CDR1 SGHRS and CDR2 YFSETQ. The CDR3 has 13 amino acids. The CDR3 region is CASSWTGDTEAFF. The CDR3, as DNA: TGCGCCAGCAGCTGGACAGGGGACACTGAAGCTTTCTTT.

This chain links TRBV5-4 with TRBJ1-4, with TRBD1 as a possible D gene (6 bases). Deletions cut 3 bases from V and 3 bases from J, with 15 bases between. Germline CDR1 reads SGHNT; CDR2 reads YYREEE (reference sequence). This CDR3 is 16 amino acids long. The CDR3 nucleotides read TGTGCCAGCAGCTCTGGGGGCCAACGGGCTAATGAAAAACTGTTTTTT. The encoded protein is CASSSGGQRANEKLFF.

V usage is TRBV10-3 and J usage is TRBJ1-5, with D possibly matching TRBD1 (5 bases). This CDR3 is 17 amino acids long. The germline V gene encodes CDR1 ENHRY and CDR2 SYGVKD. Deletions cut 2 bases from V and 1 base from J, with 15 bases between. The CDR3 protein is CAISEDLAGTSNQPQHF. The CDR3 bases are TGTGCCATCAGTGAGGACTTAGCGGGGACCAGCAATCAGCCCCAGCATTTT.

The chain's CDR3 is CASSELEGTSGVRGVDEQFF. CDR3 coding DNA: TGTGCCAGCAGTGAATTAGAAGGGACTAGCGGGGTCCGGGGTGTGGATGAGCAGTTCTTC. The V and J genes are TRBV2 and TRBJ2-1; 13 bases match TRBD2. The junction had 18 bases not matched to a gene; V was cut back by 2 bases and J by 8 bases. The CDR3 consists of 20 residues. The V gene's germline CDR1 is SNHLY and CDR2 FYNNEI.

This chain uses TRBV29-1 with TRBJ2-7; 11 bases align to TRBD2. V shed 7 bases, J shed 3 bases, and the junction held 2 bases outside the gene matches. There are 12 residues in the CDR3. Germline V lookup: CDR1 SQVTM, CDR2 ANQGSEA. The CDR3 DNA follows: TGCAGCGCCGGGACTAGCGGCTACGAGCAGTACTTC. Amino acid sequence: CSAGTSGYEQYF.

This clone was seen only a few times. The genes are TRBV5-1 and TRBJ2-5; 12 nucleotides agree with TRBD2. There are 17 residues in the CDR3. V lost 0 bases, J lost 5 bases, and 8 bases stayed unmatched. Germline V gene data show CDR1 as SGHRS and CDR2 as YFSETQ. CDR3 region: CASSLAPTSGGGETQYF. The CDR3 DNA reads TGCGCCAGCAGCTTGGCCCCGACTAGCGGGGGCGGGGAGACCCAGTACTTC.

This sequence joins TRBV7-3 and TRBJ2-2; 9 positions match TRBD1. The CDR3 consists of 15 residues. Unmatched junction bases numbered 4, after V lost 4 bases and J lost 4 bases. Per germline, CDR1 SGHTA and CDR2 FQGTGA. The CDR3 spells CASSSGTGFTGELFF. CDR3 bases: TGTGCCAGCAGCTCCGGGACAGGGTTCACCGGGGAGCTGTTTTTT.

CDR3 DNA sequence: TGCGCCAGCAGCCAAGGGGGGCACAGGGGCGCGCCCTACGAGCAGTACTTC. Protein product: CASSQGGHRGAPYEQYF. The chain employs TRBV4-3 and TRBJ2-5; 7 nucleotides agree with TRBD1. The DNA end is a closer match to TRBJ2-7, so the J assignment may be wrong. Looked up from germline, CDR1 is LGHNA and CDR2 is YSLEER. The CDR3 loop spans 17 amino acids.

This chain uses TRBV5-1 with TRBJ2-7, with TRBD1 matching 7 bases. V was pared by 4 bases and J by 0 bases, with 13 bases of the junction left unmatched. The CDR3 has 17 amino acids. CDR1 and CDR2 (germline): SGHRS, YFSETQ. The CDR3 loop reads CASSPGQVGGFSYEQYF. The CDR3 DNA follows: TGCGCCAGCAGCCCTGGACAGGTTGGGGGCTTCTCCTACGAGCAGTACTTC.

This chain connects TRBV6-5 to TRBJ2-7; TRBD2 matches at 7 bases. V dropped 10 bases and J dropped 1; count of bases not matched to a gene: 13. This CDR3 has 15 amino acids. Germline CDR1 MNHEY, CDR2 SVGAGI. The CDR3 coding sequence is TGTGCCACCCGGGGGGAGCGGACCGGATCCTACGAGCAGTACTTC. It specifies CATRGERTGSYEQYF.

CDR3 sequence: CASSIRGAETEAFF. The DNA for the CDR3 is TGTGCCAGTAGTATAAGGGGTGCAGAAACTGAAGCTTTCTTT. This sequence joins TRBV19 and TRBJ1-1; D is possibly TRBD1 (5 bases). Germline lookup yields CDR1 LNHDA and CDR2 SQIVND (reference sequence). Trimming pared 2 bases from V and 5 bases from J, leaving 12 bases between. The CDR3 length is 14 residues. The full variable domain, its missing parts supplied by reference TRBV19 and TRBJ1-1, is DGGITQSPKYLFRKEGQNVTLSCEQNLNHDAMYWYRQDPGQGLRLIYYSQIVNDFQKGDIAEGYSVSREKKESFPLTVTSAQKNPTAFYLCASSIRGAETEAFFGQGTRLTVV.

The CDR3 DNA reads TGTGCCACACAAGGGGGCCCTTCGTACGAGCAGTACTTC. This sequence encodes CATQGGPSYEQYF. The V call is TRBV28, the J call TRBJ2-7; 7 nucleotides line up with TRBD1. CDR1 MDHEN and CDR2 SYDVKM come from the germline V gene. CDR3 length: 13 amino acids. The ends lost 10 bases at V and 4 bases at J; junction bases unmatched: 10. The whole variable domain, remainder taken from reference TRBV28 and TRBJ2-7, is DVKVTQSSRYLVKRTGEKVFLECVQDMDHENMFWYRQDPGLGLRLIYFSYDVKMKEKGDIPEGYSVSREKKERFSLILESASTNQTSMYLCATQGGPSYEQYFGPGTRLTVT.